These 18 T cell receptor beta chains share one sample of origin, sequenced in a study of T cells in Graves' hyperthyroidism and ophthalmopathy. Amplified regions were TCR beta CDR3 sequences from RNA transcripts. Using the HTBI primer set, a first-round RT-PCR was run on the TCR CDR3. TCRdb itself ran the multiplex PCR reads through MiXCR, one entry per CDR3 protein. The sample has hundreds of thousands of distinct CDR3 sequences; around 14% are singletons. Sequencing was performed on blood. The receptors shown here come from a woman under 30 with Graves' hyperthyroidism.

By share, this clonotype ranks as medium-sized (0.01 to 0.1%). The V and J genes are TRBV20-1 and TRBJ2-7; D may be TRBD2 (5 bases). The ends were cut back, 0 bases at V and 5 bases at J, with 17 bases in the middle. CDR3 length equals 15 residues. Germline lookup yields CDR1 DFQATT and CDR2 SNEGSKA (reference sequence). The CDR3, as DNA: TGCAGTGCTAGAGACCCACTAGGGTCAACTAACGAGCAGTACTTC. It specifies CSARDPLGSTNEQYF.

V and J are TRBV4-1 and TRBJ2-1; 8 bases fit TRBD1. Germline values: CDR1 MGHRA, CDR2 YSYEKL. V shed 2 bases, J shed 7 bases, and the junction held 7 bases outside the gene matches. The CDR3 extends over 15 amino acids. The CDR3, as DNA: TGCGCCAGCAGCCAACTCGGACAGGGTAGGAATGAGCAGTTCTTC. This translates into CASSQLGQGRNEQFF.

This clonotype was recorded at least ten times. V is TRBV29-1 and J is TRBJ2-1, with 8 bases lining up with TRBD2. V shed 4 bases, J shed 0 bases, and the junction held 11 bases outside the gene matches. Germline CDR1 and CDR2: SQVTM and ANQGSEA. This CDR3 is 17 amino acids long. The CDR3 protein is CSVGILTSGSSYNEQFF. CDR3 coding DNA: TGCAGCGTTGGGATACTAACCAGCGGGAGCTCCTACAATGAGCAGTTCTTC.

This clonotype was found a few times. This chain links TRBV6-2 or TRBV6-3 with TRBJ2-1; TRBD2 aligns across 13 bases. The germline V gene encodes CDR1 MNHEY and CDR2 SVGEGT. With 7 bases clipped from V and 7 bases from J, the junction kept 7 bases outside the gene matches. This CDR3 is 15 amino acids long. Here the CDR3 DNA reads TGTGCCAGCATCGCACTAGCGGGAGGGGGAAATGAGCAGTTCTTC. Translated: CASIALAGGGNEQFF.

This clonotype was picked up a small number of times. The chain recombines TRBV5-1 with TRBJ2-2, with D possibly matching TRBD1 (5 bases). Per germline, CDR1 SGHRS and CDR2 YFSETQ. Trimming shortened V by 4 bases and J by 2 bases, and 15 bases separated the two germline ends. The CDR3 runs to 16 residues. The CDR3 DNA reads TGCGCCAGCAGCGCACAGGATTACAGCAACACCGGGGAGCTGTTTTTT. It codes for CASSAQDYSNTGELFF.

This clonotype was seen a handful of times. The rearrangement uses TRBV5-1 and TRBJ2-1, with D possibly matching TRBD2 (7 bases). Germline V lookup: CDR1 SGHRS, CDR2 YFSETQ. The V gene lost 7 bases and the J gene lost 8 bases, with 19 bases spanning the gap. The CDR3 totals 14 residues. The CDR3 spells CASLEGGGLDEQFF. The CDR3 DNA follows: TGCGCCAGCCTAGAAGGGGGGGGCCTCGATGAGCAGTTCTTC.

This clonotype was seen many times. The V call is TRBV20-1, the J call TRBJ2-2, with D possibly being TRBD2 (5 bases). V was cut by 0 bases and J by 7 bases, with 18 bases left in between. CDR3 length: 16 amino acids. CDR1 and CDR2 from the germline V gene are DFQATT and SNEGSKA (reference sequence). The chain's CDR3 is CSARDVRLAPVGELFF. The DNA of the CDR3 is TGCAGTGCTAGAGATGTACGGCTAGCTCCGGTCGGGGAGCTGTTTTTT.

In its sample, this clonotype was seen many times. The gene calls are TRBV11-2 and TRBJ1-2; tentatively, D is TRBD1 (5 bases). Trimming removed 5 bases from V and 8 bases from J, with 18 bases in between. From germline, CDR1 is SGHAT and CDR2 FQNNGV. The CDR3 extends over 14 amino acids. The CDR3 here is CASSPGTATLGYTF. DNA for the CDR3: TGTGCCAGCAGCCCAGGGACGGCAACGCTCGGCTACACCTTC.

This clonotype was counted at least ten times. The chain uses TRBV18 and TRBJ2-7, with 7 bases matching TRBD1. V dropped 3 bases and J dropped 2; count of bases not matched to a gene: 7. CDR3 size: 15 residues. Germline V gives CDR1 KGHSH, CDR2 LQKENI. The CDR3 DNA reads TGTGCCAGCTCACCCAGGGACAGCACGGCCTACGAGCAGTACTTC. This translates into CASSPRDSTAYEQYF.

The genes are TRBV30 and TRBJ1-1, with TRBD1 as a possible D gene (5 bases). This CDR3 region has 14 residues. CDR1 and CDR2 from the germline V gene are GTSNPN and SVGIG (reference sequence). The germline V and J ends were trimmed by 4 bases and 1 base, with 13 bases remaining between them. This CDR3 is CAWIPRDPNTEAFF. The CDR3 DNA is TGTGCCTGGATCCCCCGGGACCCGAACACTGAAGCTTTCTTT.

This clonotype was counted ten times or more. The genes are TRBV3-1 and TRBJ2-1; weak D call: TRBD2 (6 bases). Trimming left V 3 bases short and J 4 bases short, with 19 bases between. CDR3 length equals 17 residues. Germline assignment: CDR1 LGHDT and CDR2 YNNKEL (reference sequence). CDR3 loop: CASSHLLDSGSYNEQFF. CDR3 bases: TGTGCCAGCAGCCATCTCCTAGACAGCGGGTCTTACAATGAGCAGTTCTTC.

This clonotype was detected many times. The chain recombines TRBV27 with TRBJ2-1; no reliable D call. The CDR3 runs to 16 residues. V lost 7 bases and J 3 bases, leaving 19 bases between the germline ends. Germline V lookup: CDR1 MNHEY, CDR2 SMNVEV (reference sequence). The CDR3 loop is CASNSQRVGYYNEQFF. The CDR3 DNA follows: TGTGCCAGCAATTCCCAAAGGGTGGGGTACTACAATGAGCAGTTCTTC.

This chain links TRBV6-8 with TRBJ1-2; no definite D call. V dropped 2 bases and J dropped 2 bases, with 9 bases sitting between them. Germline V CDR1 and CDR2: MNHGY, SAAAGT. CDR3 length: 14 residues. The DNA for the CDR3 is TGTGCCAGCAGTTACCCGCAGTTGAACTATGGCTACACCTTC. Protein: CASSYPQLNYGYTF.

This clonotype was observed at least ten times. The V call is TRBV15, the J call TRBJ2-2; D might be TRBD1 (5 bases). V gave up 5 bases and J gave up 8 bases, with 9 bases separating them. CDR1 is LNHNV and CDR2 is YYDKDF in the germline V gene (reference sequence). This CDR3 has 12 residues. CDR3 nucleotides: TGTGCCACCAGCTTCGACAGAGGGGAGCTGTTTTTT. Protein product: CATSFDRGELFF. Complete variable domain (other parts from reference TRBV15 and TRBJ2-2): DAMVIQNPRYQVTQFGKPVTLSCSQTLNHNVMYWYQQKSSQAPKLLFHYYDKDFNNEADTPDNFQSRRPNTSFCFLDIRSPGLGDTAMYLCATSFDRGELFFGEGSRLTVL.

This clonotype was recorded at least ten times. The chain employs TRBV28 and TRBJ2-5, with 7 bases identical to TRBD1. CDR3 length equals 14 residues. V shed 8 bases, J shed 6 bases, and the junction held 12 bases outside the gene matches. In germline, CDR1 is MDHEN, CDR2 SYDVKM. The CDR3 DNA sequence: TGTGCCAGCGGAAACCGGGACAGTAAGAAGACCCAGTACTTC. Translation gives CASGNRDSKKTQYF.

There are a few counts of this clonotype. The chain employs TRBV6-1 and TRBJ2-7, with D maybe TRBD2 (6 bases). Germline CDR1 reads MNHNS; CDR2 reads SASEGT. This CDR3 has 13 residues. V lost 6 bases and J 2 bases, leaving 11 bases between the germline ends. As DNA, the CDR3 is TGTGCCAGCAGCGACGGGAGCCCCTACGAGCAGTACTTC. It encodes CASSDGSPYEQYF.

Only a few counts were recorded for this clonotype. The chain is built from TRBV5-1 and TRBJ2-1, with 11 nucleotides matching TRBD2. The CDR3 covers 15 residues. The trim removed 6 bases at V and 6 bases at J, leaving 8 bases unmatched. The germline V gene has CDR1 SGHRS and CDR2 YFSETQ. The CDR3 is CASKDSGGAVNEQFF. CDR3 coding DNA: TGCGCCAGCAAGGATAGCGGGGGGGCTGTCAATGAGCAGTTCTTC.

This clonotype was detected ten times or more. CDR3 protein: CAASSETGEETQYF. The CDR3 DNA follows: TGTGCCGCCAGCAGTGAAACAGGGGAAGAGACCCAGTACTTC. The gene calls are TRBV2 and TRBJ2-5, with 7 positions matching TRBD1. This CDR3 comprises 14 residues. V was pared by 11 bases and J by 3 bases, with 12 bases of the junction left unmatched. Germline V gene data show CDR1 as SNHLY and CDR2 as FYNNEI.